Shown below are 28 T cell receptor beta chains from a single sample sequenced in a study of CD8+CD57+ T cells in acquired aplastic anemia. Patients who underwent sequencing had shown CD8+CD57+ cell expansion by flow cytometry. Genomic DNA, serving as template, underwent TCR beta VDJ and CDR3 profiling. TCRdb re-analysed the reads in MiXCR, keeping a single row per CDR3 protein. Here the sample spans under 350,000 distinct CDR3 sequences, 50% to 65% being singletons. Specimen: sorted CD4+, CD8+, or CD8+CD57+ T cells (not recorded which) from PBMCs. These receptors were collected from a human donor with aplastic anemia.

The V call is TRBV24-1, the J call TRBJ2-7; 7 nucleotides agree with TRBD1. The CDR3 runs 15 residues. Trimming cost V 2 bases and J 3 bases; bases outside gene matches: 6. Germline V lookup: CDR1 KGHDR, CDR2 SFDVKD. The CDR3 DNA follows: TGTGCCACCAGTGATTCCCCGGACAGGTACTACGAGCAGTACTTC. The encoded protein is CATSDSPDRYYEQYF.

Only a few counts were recorded for this clonotype. The rearrangement joins TRBV2 to TRBJ1-1; D gene ambiguous. Germline V gene lookup returns CDR1 SNHLY and CDR2 FYNNEI. Trimming took off 6 bases at V and 2 bases at J, with 7 bases between the two ends. The CDR3 has 12 residues. CDR3 loop: CASRGENTEAFF. The CDR3 coding sequence is TGTGCCAGCAGGGGAGAAAACACTGAAGCTTTCTTT.

About this clonotype: This clone may be a read error of a much larger clone one base away. The rearrangement uses TRBV12-3 or TRBV12-4 and TRBJ2-1; TRBD2 is a possible D gene (6 bases). V gave up 3 bases and J gave up 6 bases, with 9 bases separating them. The CDR3 covers 13 residues. DNA of the CDR3: TGTGCCAGCAGTTTCGTGACTAGCAATGAGCAGTTCTTC. It translates to CASSFVTSNEQFF.

This clonotype was detected only a few times. The chain carries TRBV7-2 and TRBJ2-7; D unresolved. Germline V gene sequence: CDR1 SGHTA, CDR2 FQGNSA. Between the trimmed V and J ends, which lost 0 bases and 9 bases, there was a span of 9 bases. This CDR3 comprises 12 residues. The CDR3 region has the DNA TGTGCCAGCAGCTTAGCGGCCTACAGGCAGTACTTC. The encoded protein is CASSLAAYRQYF.

J is TRBJ1-3 and V is TRBV2; D possibly corresponds to TRBD1 (6 bases). Germline V gene sequence: CDR1 SNHLY, CDR2 FYNNEI. The CDR3 consists of 14 residues. V dropped 4 bases and J dropped 9 bases, with 16 bases sitting between them. The CDR3 DNA reads as TGTGCCAGCAGTGCCGGGGCCAGGGGAGGCACCATATATTTT. As protein: CASSAGARGGTIYF. The full variable domain, in which reference TRBV2 and TRBJ1-3 provide the parts outside the CDR3, is EPEVTQTPSHQVTQMGQEVILRCVPISNHLYFYWYRQILGQKVEFLVSFYNNEISEKSEIFDDQFSVERPDGSNFTLKIRSTKLEDSAMYFCASSAGARGGTIYFGEGSWLTVV.

This clonotype was counted at least ten times. Written as DNA, the CDR3 is TGTGCCAGCAGTGACAGGGGCCTAGGAGCCTACGAGCAGTACTTC. This sequence encodes CASSDRGLGAYEQYF. The chain employs TRBV6-5 and TRBJ2-7; 8 bases are shared with TRBD1. Looked up from germline, CDR1 is MNHEY and CDR2 is SVGAGI. Trimming took 5 bases from V and 2 from J; bases not matched to a gene: 8. The CDR3 length is 15 residues.

About this clonotype itself: A much larger clone lies a single base off, so this may be a read error. The rearrangement links TRBV5-6 to TRBJ1-2; perhaps TRBD1 as D (5 bases). The V gene's germline CDR1 is SGHDT and CDR2 YYEEEE. The V end was cut by 3 bases, the J end by 4 bases, with 25 bases between. This CDR3 comprises 18 residues. CDR3 region: CASSSSYGSGVPLYGYTF. In DNA form, the CDR3 reads TGTGCCAGCAGCTCCAGCTATGGGTCGGGGGTTCCACTCTATGGCTACACCTTC.

In this sample, this clonotype turned up many times. V gene TRBV5-8 combines with J gene TRBJ2-3; 7 positions agree with TRBD1. Germline-derived CDR1 and CDR2 are SGHTS and YDEGEE. The CDR3 contains 14 residues. V shed 0 bases and J 9 bases; nucleotides not matched to a gene: 7. CDR3 sequence: CASSLAITGDTQYF. The CDR3 bases are TGTGCCAGCAGCTTGGCGATTACAGGGGACACGCAGTATTTT.

The chain employs TRBV7-9 and TRBJ1-1; D is unclear. Germline V gene data show CDR1 as SEHNR and CDR2 as FQNEAQ (reference sequence). V dropped 2 bases and J dropped 11 bases, with 12 bases sitting between them. The CDR3 is made up of 12 amino acids. The chain's CDR3 is CASSLNSLEAFF. CDR3 sequence (DNA): TGTGCCAGCAGCTTAAACTCTCTCGAGGCTTTCTTT.

This rearrangement joins TRBV19 to TRBJ2-1; tentatively, D is TRBD2 (6 bases). V dropped 10 bases and J dropped 8 bases, with 12 bases sitting between them. The CDR3 spans 11 residues. Germline CDR1 LNHDA, CDR2 SQIVND (reference sequence). The CDR3 is CANSGYDEQFF. In DNA, the CDR3 is TGTGCCAACAGCGGGTACGATGAGCAGTTCTTC.

The rearrangement uses TRBV5-1 and TRBJ1-4; 9 nucleotides align to TRBD1. The J segment lost 6 bases and the V segment lost 0 bases, leaving 3 bases of the junction unmatched. CDR1 is SGHRS and CDR2 is YFSETQ in the germline V gene. CDR3 length: 15 amino acids. The CDR3 bases are TGCGCCAGCAGCTTGGACGGGACAGGGTATGAAAAACTGTTTTTT. It is translated as CASSLDGTGYEKLFF.

The chain recombines TRBV7-8 with TRBJ2-7; the D gene could be TRBD1 or TRBD2 (5 bases each). V lost 6 bases to trimming and J lost 2 bases, with 14 bases between them. Germline V gene sequence: CDR1 SGHVS, CDR2 FQNEAQ. The CDR3 extends over 14 amino acids. The CDR3 nucleotides read TGTGCCAGCAGTCCGGGGACCCAAACCTACGAGCAGTACTTC. Residues: CASSPGTQTYEQYF.

This clonotype was observed a few times. J is TRBJ2-2 and V is TRBV24-1; 7 positions match TRBD1. The CDR3 has 17 amino acids. Germline CDR1 KGHDR, CDR2 SFDVKD. J lost 8 bases, V lost 7 bases, and 18 bases had no gene match. This CDR3 reads CATSLQGPDSKMGELFF. CDR3 nucleotides: TGTGCCACCAGCTTACAGGGGCCCGATTCCAAGATGGGGGAGCTGTTTTTT.

This chain connects TRBV25-1 to TRBJ1-6; perhaps TRBD1 as D (5 bases). V shed 2 bases and J shed 10 bases, with 15 bases lying between them. This CDR3 comprises 15 residues. CDR1 and CDR2 from the germline V gene are MGHDK and SYGVNS. This CDR3 is CASSETGREASPLHF. The DNA of the CDR3 is TGTGCCAGCAGTGAAACGGGACGGGAGGCGTCACCCCTCCACTTT.

This clonotype was counted at least ten times. The chain is built from TRBV7-2 and TRBJ1-2; unclear D gene. The CDR3 sequence is 14 residues long. V was shortened by 2 bases and J by 4 bases, with 11 bases between the two germline ends. The germline gives CDR1 SGHTA, CDR2 FQGNSA. The DNA of the CDR3 is TGTGCCAGCAGCTTATTGTTTAAGGGCTATGGCTACACCTTC. This gives the protein CASSLLFKGYGYTF.

This clonotype occurred many times. V and J are TRBV24-1 and TRBJ2-1, with TRBD2 matching 8 bases. This CDR3 is built from 15 residues. Germline CDR1 reads KGHDR; CDR2 reads SFDVKD. The V segment lost 2 bases and the J segment 8 bases; nucleotides outside the gene matches: 7. Written as DNA, the CDR3 is TGTGCCACCAGTGATTCAAGCGGGAGCTCCGATGAGCAGTTCTTC. Amino acids: CATSDSSGSSDEQFF.

This clonotype was seen many times. V is TRBV5-5 and J is TRBJ1-1, with TRBD1 identical over 8 bases. J was trimmed by 7 bases and V by 3 bases; bases with no gene match: 8. The length of the CDR3 is 14 residues. Germline V gene sequence: CDR1 SGHKS, CDR2 YYEKEE (reference sequence). Written as DNA, the CDR3 is TGTGCCAGCAGCTCCCGGGACAGGCAACTTGAAGCTTTCTTT. It specifies CASSSRDRQLEAFF. Full variable domain (outside the CDR3, taken from reference TRBV5-5 and TRBJ1-1): DAGVTQSPTHLIKTRGQQVTLRCSPISGHKSVSWYQQVLGQGPQFIFQYYEKEERGRGNFPDRFSARQFPNYSSELNVNALLLGDSALYLCASSSRDRQLEAFFGQGTRLTVV.

The chain links TRBV6-4 to TRBJ1-2; D is undetermined. The V gene lost 6 bases and the J gene lost 2 bases, with 16 bases spanning the gap. Germline CDR1 MRHNA, CDR2 SNTAGT. The CDR3 contains 15 residues. CDR3 sequence reads: CASRPDWTGNYGYTF. The CDR3 coding sequence is TGTGCCAGCAGACCAGATTGGACGGGGAACTATGGCTACACCTTC.

The V gene is TRBV5-1, the J gene TRBJ1-3, with 10 positions matching TRBD1. Germline trimming cut 4 bases from V and 0 bases from J; bases unmatched to any gene: 7. The CDR3 length is 17 residues. Germline V gene lookup returns CDR1 SGHRS and CDR2 YFSETQ. The CDR3 sequence is CASSMGQGRSSGNTIYF. The CDR3 DNA follows: TGCGCCAGCAGCATGGGACAGGGGCGAAGCTCTGGAAACACCATATATTTT.

This rearrangement joins TRBV7-9 to TRBJ1-1, with D hard to call. V was cut by 5 bases and J by 11 bases, with 18 bases left in between. The germline CDR1 and CDR2 sequences are SEHNR and FQNEAQ (reference sequence). The CDR3 covers 13 residues. The CDR3 sequence: CASSIVVWEGAFF. The CDR3 DNA follows: TGTGCCAGCAGCATAGTGGTGTGGGAAGGGGCTTTCTTT.

Worth noting for this clonotype: An end of the junction does not agree with germline; a read error may underlie this. This chain connects TRBV2 to TRBJ2-3; D is undetermined. The CDR3 extends over 14 amino acids. CDR1 is SNHLY and CDR2 is FYNNEI in the germline V gene. CDR3 residues: CASSVWTGTDTRYF. CDR3 coding DNA: TGTGCCAGCAGTGTCTGGACGGGCACAGATACGCGGTATTTT.

This clonotype was picked up many times. The chain joins TRBV3-1 to TRBJ2-3; 8 bases line up with TRBD2. Unmatched junction bases numbered 6, after V lost 4 bases and J lost 3 bases. The CDR3 loop spans 15 amino acids. Germline V gene lookup returns CDR1 LGHDT and CDR2 YNNKEL (reference sequence). CDR3 in DNA: TGTGCCAGCAGCCGGCTAGCGGGTCAGACAGATACGCAGTATTTT. This translates into CASSRLAGQTDTQYF.

The V gene is TRBV10-3, the J gene TRBJ2-1, with 11 bases that match TRBD2. The CDR3 has 16 amino acids. Germline V gene data show CDR1 as ENHRY and CDR2 as SYGVKD. Trimming removed 8 bases from V and 9 bases from J; junction bases left unmatched: 15. The chain's CDR3 is CAIAQGSSGGAGEQFF. The CDR3 DNA sequence: TGTGCCATCGCCCAAGGGAGTAGCGGGGGGGCAGGTGAGCAGTTCTTC.

The CDR3 loop reads CASSQVGLADYEQYF. CDR3 bases: TGCGCCAGCAGCCAAGTTGGACTAGCCGACTACGAGCAGTACTTC. The genes are TRBV4-1 and TRBJ2-7; 8 bases are a match to TRBD2. J was trimmed by 3 bases and V by 1 base; bases with no gene match: 5. Germline CDR1 reads MGHRA; CDR2 reads YSYEKL. The CDR3 runs 15 residues.

This clonotype was picked up a small number of times. The J gene is TRBJ1-2, the V gene TRBV25-1; TRBD1 is a possible D gene (5 bases). Trimming pared 3 bases from V and 4 bases from J, leaving 15 bases between. The CDR3 has 15 amino acids. The germline V gene has CDR1 MGHDK and CDR2 SYGVNS. CDR3 in amino acids: CASSEIEDSLYGYTF. For the CDR3, the DNA is TGTGCCAGCAGTGAGATAGAAGACAGTCTCTATGGCTACACCTTC.

This clonotype has ten or more counts. This rearrangement joins TRBV20-1 to TRBJ1-5; 9 bases match TRBD1. J was trimmed by 6 bases and V by 6 bases; bases with no gene match: 3. This CDR3 is built from 12 residues. Germline lookup yields CDR1 DFQATT and CDR2 SNEGSKA (reference sequence). The CDR3: CSADRGGQPQHF. The CDR3 DNA sequence: TGCAGTGCCGACAGGGGGGGTCAGCCCCAGCATTTT.

The chain combines TRBV5-4 with TRBJ1-6; 8 bases are shared with TRBD1. The CDR3 totals 14 residues. Germline assignment: CDR1 SGHNT and CDR2 YYREEE (reference sequence). J gave up 10 bases and V 4 bases, and 7 bases lay outside the gene matches. In DNA form, the CDR3 reads TGTGCCAGCAGCCAGGACAGGGTGGGGTCACCCCTCCACTTT. Its translation: CASSQDRVGSPLHF.

This clonotype was picked up many times. This rearrangement joins TRBV19 to TRBJ1-1; possible D gene TRBD1, 5 bases. V dropped 1 base and J dropped 6 bases, with 15 bases sitting between them. CDR1 is LNHDA, CDR2 SQIVND, per germline (reference sequence). The CDR3 length is 15 residues. Here the CDR3 DNA reads TGTGCCAGTAGTATAGGGGGGACGATTCGCGCTGAAGCTTTCTTT. It specifies CASSIGGTIRAEAFF.